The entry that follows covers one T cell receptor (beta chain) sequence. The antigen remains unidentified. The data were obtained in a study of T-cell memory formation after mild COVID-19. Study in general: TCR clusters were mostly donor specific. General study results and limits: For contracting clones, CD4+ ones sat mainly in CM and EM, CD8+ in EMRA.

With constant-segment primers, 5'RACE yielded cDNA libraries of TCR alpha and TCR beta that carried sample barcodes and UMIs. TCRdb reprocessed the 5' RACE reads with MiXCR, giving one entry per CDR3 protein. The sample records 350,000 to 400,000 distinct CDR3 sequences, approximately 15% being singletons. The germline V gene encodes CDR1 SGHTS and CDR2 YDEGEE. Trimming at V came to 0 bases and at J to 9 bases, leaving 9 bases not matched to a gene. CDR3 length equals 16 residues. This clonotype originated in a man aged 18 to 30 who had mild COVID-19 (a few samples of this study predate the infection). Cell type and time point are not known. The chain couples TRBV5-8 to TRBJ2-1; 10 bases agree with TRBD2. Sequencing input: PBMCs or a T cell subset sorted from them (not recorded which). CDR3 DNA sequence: TGTGCCAGCAGCTTGGGGCCGGGACTAGCGAAGCTTGAGCAGTTCTTC. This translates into CASSLGPGLAKLEQFF. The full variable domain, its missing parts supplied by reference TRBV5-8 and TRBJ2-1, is EAGVTQSPTHLIKTRGQQATLRCSPISGHTSVYWYQQALGLGLQFLLWYDEGEERNRGNFPPRFSGRQFPNYSSELNVNALELEDSALYLCASSLGPGLAKLEQFFGPGTRLTVL.